These 11 T cell receptor beta chains were sequenced from one sample in a study of cytomegalovirus exposure and HLA in healthy donors. Researchers ran the PCR with 60 Vbeta and 13 Jbeta primers. Some clones are missing from TCRdb's copy, which holds only in-frame ones; the method was immunoSEQ multiplex PCR. The top ten clones hold about 2% of a sample with roughly 110,000 clones, approximately 76% of them seen once. Specimen: PBMCs. These receptor sequences come from a man younger than 35 in good health and CMV-seronegative.

The V and J genes are TRBV14 and TRBJ2-1; 7 positions agree with TRBD2. The J segment lost 6 bases and the V segment lost 4 bases, leaving 9 bases of the junction unmatched. The germline CDR1 and CDR2 sequences are SGHDN and FVKESK. This CDR3 region has 15 residues. The CDR3 spells CASSPSAGGGNEQFF. CDR3 DNA sequence: TGTGCCAGCAGCCCCTCTGCTGGCGGGGGCAATGAGCAGTTCTTC.

J is TRBJ1-3 and V is TRBV7-6; 10 bases are shared with TRBD1. The ends lost 3 bases at V and 9 bases at J; junction bases unmatched: 8. Germline V gene sequence: CDR1 SGHVS, CDR2 FNYEAQ. The CDR3 is 15 amino acids. CDR3 residues: CASSFRDRGPSTIYF. The CDR3 bases are TGTGCCAGCAGCTTCCGGGACAGGGGTCCCAGCACCATATATTTT.

This chain links TRBV5-1 with TRBJ2-1; D perhaps matches TRBD1 (5 bases). V lost 1 base and J lost 5, with 7 bases in between. Germline V gives CDR1 SGHRS, CDR2 YFSETQ. The CDR3 totals 13 residues. CDR3 protein: CASSLTRDNEQFF. CDR3 sequence (DNA): TGCGCCAGCAGCTTGACCAGGGACAATGAGCAGTTCTTC.

This clone was observed a handful of times. This sequence joins TRBV6-5 and TRBJ2-7, with a weak D call TRBD2 (5 bases). In germline, CDR1 is MNHEY, CDR2 SVGAGI. CDR3 length: 15 amino acids. V lost 8 bases, J lost 7 bases, and 24 bases lay in between. CDR3 sequence: CASGLSLNSLREQYF. CDR3 sequence (DNA): TGTGCCAGCGGACTCTCCTTGAACTCCCTTAGAGAGCAGTACTTC.

The gene calls are TRBV4-3 and TRBJ2-3, with 10 bases identical to TRBD1. The junction had 4 bases not matched to a gene; V was cut back by 3 bases and J by 4 bases. The CDR3 has 15 amino acids. The germline CDR1 and CDR2 sequences are LGHNA and YSLEER. The CDR3 protein is CASSQGTGVADTQYF. The CDR3, as DNA: TGCGCCAGCAGCCAGGGGACAGGGGTAGCAGATACGCAGTATTTT.

The chain couples TRBV28 to TRBJ2-5, with a tentative D call TRBD1 (6 bases). Between the trimmed V and J ends, which lost 7 bases and 2 bases, there was a span of 14 bases. The CDR3 loop spans 14 amino acids. CDR1 is MDHEN, CDR2 SYDVKM, per germline. CDR3 sequence: CASTSGDPQETQYF. The CDR3 DNA reads TGTGCCAGCACTTCAGGGGACCCTCAAGAGACCCAGTACTTC.

The V call is TRBV7-6, the J call TRBJ1-6; the match to TRBD1 covers 7 bases. The CDR3 runs 16 residues. Germline trimming cut 0 bases from V and 7 bases from J; bases unmatched to any gene: 6. CDR1 and CDR2 from the germline V gene are SGHVS and FNYEAQ. The CDR3: CASSLAGGRGNSPLHF. The CDR3 DNA follows: TGTGCCAGCAGCTTAGCCGGTGGCAGGGGGAATTCACCCCTCCACTTT. The full variable domain, in which reference TRBV7-6 and TRBJ1-6 provide the parts outside the CDR3, is GAGVSQSPRYKVTKRGQDVALRCDPISGHVSLYWYRQALGQGPEFLTYFNYEAQQDKSGLPNDRFSAERPEGSISTLTIQRTEQRDSAMYRCASSLAGGRGNSPLHFGNGTRLTVT.

This chain joins TRBV19 and TRBJ2-6; 7 bases fit TRBD2. V dropped 5 bases and J dropped 1; count of bases not matched to a gene: 2. Germline V gives CDR1 LNHDA, CDR2 SQIVND (reference sequence). There are 15 residues in the CDR3. The CDR3 loop is CASSGGGSGANVLTF. The DNA of the CDR3 is TGTGCCAGTAGTGGCGGGGGTTCTGGGGCCAACGTCCTGACTTTC.

This clone was seen only a few times. This sequence joins TRBV11-3 and TRBJ1-5; unclear D gene. Germline CDR1 is SGHNT and CDR2 is YENEEA. Trimming stripped 8 bases from V and 2 bases from J, with 10 bases between. This CDR3 is built from 13 residues. The CDR3 region is CASGLTGNQPQHF. The CDR3 region has the DNA TGTGCCAGCGGACTCACAGGCAATCAGCCCCAGCATTTT.

J is TRBJ2-7 and V is TRBV9, with D unclear. The CDR3 runs to 13 residues. Germline values: CDR1 SGDLS, CDR2 YYNGEE. Trimming took off 0 bases at V and 3 bases at J, with 7 bases between the two ends. The CDR3 DNA follows: TGTGCCAGCAGCGTAGGGCTAGGCTACGAGCAGTACTTC. As protein: CASSVGLGYEQYF.

The chain combines TRBV7-6 with TRBJ2-3, with D possibly TRBD2 on 6 matching bases. Germline lookup yields CDR1 SGHVS and CDR2 FNYEAQ. With 4 bases removed from V and 2 bases from J, the gap between germline ends came to 13 bases. This CDR3 region has 15 residues. CDR3 sequence (DNA): TGTGCCAGCAGCTGGCGGGGCCGTATCACAGATACGCAGTATTTT. The encoded protein is CASSWRGRITDTQYF.